The rows below give T cell receptor beta chains drawn from one sample of a study of tumor and adjacent non-tumor tissue in lung cancer. TCRdb processed the multiplex PCR reads anew with MiXCR; each CDR3 protein has one entry. The sample contains some 97,000 distinct CDR3 sequences, 60% to 80% of which appear only once. Sequences were obtained from distant non-tumor lung tissue. The receptors were sampled from a man aged 30 to 39 with non-small cell lung cancer. Both conserved end residues are part of each CDR3. Each record gives: J gene, V gene, clone size, D gene, CDR3 protein, CDR3 DNA. D genes are given only for firm matches. Some rows mark clone size as missing; the rest say once, few, many or name a class of expanded clone.

>TRBJ2-7|TRBV6-5|NA|NA
CASSRDTSALSPYEQYF
TGTGCCAGCAGTCGAGACACAAGCGCCCTGAGCCCCTACGAGCAGTACTTC
>TRBJ1-1|TRBV4-1|many|NA
CASSPPGQHLNTEAFF
TGCGCCAGCAGCCCTCCCGGACAGCATCTAAACACTGAAGCTTTCTTT
>TRBJ2-1|TRBV11-2|NA|NA
CASSLVKYEQFF
TGTGCCAGCAGTTTAGTAAAGTATGAGCAGTTCTTC
>TRBJ1-5|TRBV11-2|NA|NA
CASRSGHLSNQPQHF
TGTGCCAGCAGATCGGGACATCTTAGCAATCAGCCCCAGCATTTT
>TRBJ2-7|TRBV6-1|many|TRBD1
CASSERTGSPWYEQYF
TGTGCCAGCAGTGAAAGGACAGGGTCCCCTTGGTACGAGCAGTACTTC
>TRBJ2-5|TRBV11-2|few|NA
CASSSEGATQYF
TGTGCCAGCAGCTCCGAAGGTGCTACCCAGTACTTC
>TRBJ1-2|TRBV20-1|NA|NA
CSATVYYGYTF
TGCAGTGCTACAGTGTATTATGGCTACACCTTC
>TRBJ2-7|TRBV29-1|NA|NA
CSVATGIGDISEQNF
NA
>TRBJ2-5|TRBV5-4|few|TRBD1
CASSLSPGQGARETQYF
TGTGCCAGCAGCTTATCTCCGGGACAGGGGGCCAGAGAGACCCAGTACTTC
>TRBJ1-2|TRBV11-2|NA|NA
CASSFQGPPIGYIF
TGTGCCAGCAGCTTTCAGGGCCCCCCTATCGGCTACATCTTC
>TRBJ2-1|TRBV20-1|NA|TRBD2
CCGLTGTSILHEQFF
TGCTGTGGCCTGACCGGGACTAGCATTCTCCATGAGCAGTTCTTC
>TRBJ2-7|TRBV29-1|NA|NA
CSVNTATSNYEQYF
TGCAGCGTTAATACCGCGACATCCAACTATGAGCAGTACTTC
>TRBJ2-2|TRBV6-6|many|TRBD2
CASITLAGGPVNTGELFF
TGTGCCAGCATTACACTAGCGGGGGGGCCAGTTAACACCGGGGAGCTGTTTTTT
>TRBJ2-7|TRBV6-6|NA|TRBD2
CVSSPGTSGPYEQYF
TGTGTCAGCAGCCCCGGGACTAGCGGTCCATACGAGCAGTACTTC
>TRBJ2-7|TRBV6-1|NA|NA
CARSEGGINYEQCF
TGTGCCAGGAGTGAAGGGGGGATAAACTACGAGCAGTGCTTC
>TRBJ2-3|TRBV7-3|NA|NA
CASSLYGDTQYF
TGTGCCAGCAGCTTATATGGGGATACGCAGTATTTT
>TRBJ2-4|TRBV11-2|once|NA
CFSSFTDRGHIQYF
TGTTTCAGCAGCTTCACGGACAGAGGTCACATTCAGTACTTC
>TRBJ2-7|TRBV6-1|NA|NA
CVSNEVAYDIYEQYF
TGTGTCAGCAATGAAGTTGCCTACGACATCTACGAGCAGTACTTC
>TRBJ2-1|TRBV20-1|NA|TRBD2
CSTPALAGGNEQFF
TGCAGTACTCCGGCATTAGCGGGAGGTAATGAGCAGTTCTTC
>TRBJ2-7|TRBV4-1|many|NA
CASSQEWGQVQYF
TGCGCCAGCAGCCAAGAATGGGGTCAGGTGCAGTACTTC
>TRBJ2-2|TRBV12-3/TRBV12-4|NA|NA
CANSEGTGNTGELFF
TGTGCCAACAGTGAGGGGACGGGGAACACCGGGGAGCTGTTTTTT
>TRBJ1-6|TRBV6-5|NA|NA
CASSLRGFSPFHF
TGTGCCAGCAGTTTACGGGGGTTCTCACCCTTCCACTTT
>TRBJ2-5|TRBV5-1|NA|TRBD1
CASSSGQGGETQYF
TGCGCCAGCAGCTCGGGACAGGGCGGGGAGACCCAGTACTTC
>TRBJ2-1|TRBV11-2|few|TRBD1
CASSLRQGARNEQFF
TGTGCCAGCAGCCTCCGGCAGGGGGCGCGGAATGAGCAGTTCTTC
>TRBJ1-2|TRBV7-2|NA|NA
CASSFRGPGLVDDGYTF
TGTGCCAGCAGCTTCCGGGGACCGGGGCTGGTTGACGATGGCTACACATTC
>TRBJ2-1|TRBV11-3|NA|NA
CVSSLIPSNEQFF
TGTGTCAGCAGCTTAATACCGAGCAATGAACAGTTCTTC
>TRBJ2-1|TRBV20-1|NA|NA
CSALTRTNVLHEQFF
TGCAGTGCCCTGACCCGGACTAACGTTCTCCACGAGCAGTTCTTC
>TRBJ2-1|TRBV5-4|NA|NA
CASSLKGSSYNEQFF
TGTGCCAGCAGCCTTAAAGGGAGCTCCTACAATGAGCAATTCTTC
>TRBJ1-1|TRBV6-5|NA|NA
CASSYYVGRRYTETFF
TGTGCCAGCAGTTACTATGTGGGGCGGCGGTACACTGAAACTTTCTTT
>TRBJ1-1|TRBV11-2|medium-sized|TRBD1
CASSLGTGDPEAFF
TGTGCCAGCAGCTTGGGTACAGGGGACCCTGAAGCTTTCTTT
>TRBJ1-4|TRBV5-5|many|NA
CASSLDQPRGKLFF
TGTGCCAGCAGCTTGGATCAGCCTCGAGGAAAACTGTTTTTT
>TRBJ2-5|TRBV20-1|NA|NA
CSVREDWGFQEIQYF
TGCAGTGTTAGAGAAGACTGGGGATTCCAAGAGATCCAGTACTTC
>TRBJ2-3|TRBV29-1|NA|NA
CSVQGLTGCPDTQYF
TGCAGCGTCCAGGGGCTAACGGGATGTCCAGATACGCAGTATTTT
>TRBJ2-1|TRBV20-1|NA|NA
CSASGNSYNEQFF
TGCAGTGCTAGCGGGAATTCCTACAATGAACAGTTCTTC
>TRBJ2-2|TRBV24-1|NA|TRBD2
CATNDASGSGYTGELFF
TGTGCCACCAATGATGCCAGCGGGAGCGGCTACACCGGGGAGCTGTTTTTT
>TRBJ2-1|TRBV20-1|few|NA
CSALDMLTSGRGEQFF
TGCAGTGCTTTAGATATGCTGACTAGTGGGAGAGGAGAGCAGTTCTTC
>TRBJ2-1|TRBV10-3|NA|TRBD2
CAISGTSGRAGDEQFF
TGTGCCATCAGTGGGACTAGCGGGAGGGCCGGAGATGAGCAGTTCTTC
>TRBJ2-1|TRBV6-5|many|TRBD2
CASSYSWVAGGNEQFF
TGTGCCAGCAGTTACTCGTGGGTAGCGGGAGGAAATGAGCAGTTCTTC
>TRBJ1-2|TRBV10-3|many|TRBD1
CAISEEGAGYGYTF
TGTGCCATCAGTGAAGAGGGGGCAGGCTATGGCTACACCTTC
>TRBJ1-2|TRBV11-2|NA|TRBD1
CASSLDGRGLAGYTF
TGTGCCAGCAGCTTAGATGGCAGGGGGTTGGCTGGCTACACCTTC
>TRBJ2-1|TRBV11-2|NA|TRBD2
CTSSLILAGTDEQFF
TGTACCAGTAGCTTAATCCTAGCGGGGACTGACGAGCAGTTCTTC
>TRBJ2-2|TRBV5-1|NA|NA
CASSLDRRAPRELFF
TGCGCCAGCAGCTTGGACCGGCGAGCGCCCAGGGAGCTGTTTTTT
>TRBJ2-5|TRBV11-1|few|NA
CASSFRLDRETQYF
TGTGCCAGCAGCTTTCGGCTAGACCGAGAGACCCAGTACTTC
>TRBJ2-3|TRBV20-1|few|NA
CSARDTGTDTQYF
TGCAGTGCCAGGGATACGGGCACAGATACGCAGTATTTT
>TRBJ2-1|TRBV11-1|once|TRBD2
CASSMFLAGVDEQFF
TGTGCCAGCAGCATGTTCCTAGCGGGAGTTGATGAGCAGTTCTTC